This T cell receptor (beta chain) was captured by sequencing in a study of blood T cell repertoires in COVID-19 (dated by TCRdb to about 2020). For context, the study as a whole: Collaborator samples came from the United States, Italy and Spain and covered acute and convalescent phases of COVID-19. The prospective study material was composed of cDNA or gDNA derived from T cells, B-cell-depleted T cells, or PBMCs. Subjects who had been exposed to COVID-19, were actively infected with it, or had recovered from it provided the deeply sampled blood TCRbeta repertoires that made up the dataset. The repertoires were released in a freely available public database meant as a resource for research on the immune response to SARS-CoV-2. The samples were drawn from two sources: the first 160 participants of the ongoing ImmuneRACE study, and 1,000 to 1,500 subjects contributed by 6 global collaborators. Sample metadata almost always included a de-identified subject ID, COVID-19 status, age in years and sex. HLA class I and class II types, where available, came from metadata supplied by the sample provider rather than from assay-based typing. Study-wide conclusions, independent of this receptor: How much clinical and demographic metadata was included differed by source and by participant, and the metadata was provided uncurated.

In its sample, this clone was seen once. Its specific antigen is unknown. Base qualities are not provided; no much larger clone lies one nucleotide away. CDR1 LNHDA and CDR2 SQIVND were looked up in the germline V gene (reference sequence). V trim: 5 bases; J trim: 0 bases; unmatched bases: 8. The CDR3 holds 18 amino acids from the cysteine to the phenylalanine. Only CDR3 DNA is held: 54 bases, read in frame from base 1. Collaborating institutions collected whole blood in K2EDTA tubes following their own protocols. For TCRbeta analysis, collaborators shipped samples as frozen whole blood, isolated PBMCs, or DNA extracted from either of those sample types. TCRbeta CDR3 regions were amplified from genomic DNA by means of the immunoSEQ Assay, a bias-controlled multiplex PCR. On the study's bioinformatics: Nucleated cell counts per sample were estimated from amplification of reference gene primers within the assay. Sequence reads were collapsed and filtered to measure the absolute abundance of every unique TCRbeta CDR3 rearrangement. For each sample, productive Simpson clonality was calculated as the square root of Simpson's diversity index across productive rearrangements. TCRdb re-hosts the immuneACCESS table, in-frame sequences only. Its copies lack some clones; in the studies checked, an unresolved V gene accounts for under half of them, and the cause for the rest is not known. V and J calls and clone size are as listed in that table; D and trimming were resolved from the DNA. Counted in this sample were about 140,000 clones; about 85% of them appeared once. The ten biggest clones cover roughly 1.5% of the sample.

The TCR comes from a human donor in a cohort sampled during active COVID-19. Source material: peripheral blood. Here the chain combines TRBV19 and TRBJ2-6; 9 nucleotides in the junction match TRBD1. The DNA is as follows: TGTGCCAGTAGTCCTCGACAGGGGGGCCTCTCTGGGGCCAACGTCCTGACTTTC. Its protein is CASSPRQGGLSGANVLTF. Supplemented by the reference TRBV19 and TRBJ2-6 proteins around the CDR3, the complete variable domain is DGGITQSPKYLFRKEGQNVTLSCEQNLNHDAMYWYRQDPGQGLRLIYYSQIVNDFQKGDIAEGYSVSREKKESFPLTVTSAQKNPTAFYLCASSPRQGGLSGANVLTFGAGSRLTVL.